Listed here are 16 T cell receptor beta chains from one sample, sequenced in a study of blood T cells in healthy people across ages (dated by TCRdb to 2013 to 2016). Library construction relied on 5' RACE. TCRdb records Illumina HiSeq 2500 as the sequencer. A second PCR of about 7 to 12 cycles was performed with a sample-barcoded 5' primer and a J-beta primer mix. TCRdb handled the public reads itself, with Q25 trimming in fastp and clone calling in MiXCR, and kept productive beta chains. Each CDR3 protein gets just one entry, which takes the most common genes and DNA from the rows behind it. The sample yields fewer than 750,000 distinct CDR3 sequences; roughly half were counted once. The ten largest clones add up to roughly 12% of the sample. Sample: blood. The receptor source for this set is a woman aged 80 or over in good health.

The V call is TRBV6-6, the J call TRBJ2-1, with D possibly called TRBD1 or TRBD2 (5 bases each). The end of the DNA aligns better with TRBJ2-7, so the J call may be wrong. The CDR3 covers 14 residues. Germline V gene data show CDR1 as MNHNY and CDR2 as SVGAGI (reference sequence). DNA of the CDR3: TGTGCCAGCAGAAAACGGGGCTACGACAATGAGCAGTACTTC. Translating it yields CASRKRGYDNEQYF.

This clonotype has just one count. V is TRBV6-2 or TRBV6-3 and J is TRBJ2-7; TRBD1 matches at 8 bases. Trimming removed 5 bases from V and 2 bases from J; junction bases left unmatched: 8. Germline values: CDR1 MNHEY, CDR2 SVGEGT. The CDR3 totals 15 residues. CDR3 sequence reads: CASSGGTGATYEQYF. CDR3 coding DNA: TGTGCCAGCAGTGGTGGGACAGGCGCGACCTACGAGCAGTACTTC.

This rearrangement joins TRBV5-1 to TRBJ1-2; D unclear. The CDR3 consists of 16 residues. CDR1 is SGHRS, CDR2 YFSETQ, per germline. V lost 3 bases and J 0 bases, leaving 15 bases between the germline ends. In DNA form, the CDR3 reads TGCGCCAGCAGCTCCTCTGTACACCCGACTAACTATGGCTACACCTTC. Translation gives CASSSSVHPTNYGYTF.

The V call is TRBV7-2, the J call TRBJ1-6; D is undetermined. The CDR3 loop spans 13 amino acids. V gave up 3 bases and J gave up 9 bases, with 9 bases separating them. Germline V gives CDR1 SGHTA, CDR2 FQGNSA. The CDR3 protein is CASSFLETSPLHF. The CDR3 bases are TGTGCCAGCAGCTTTTTGGAGACTTCACCCCTCCACTTT. Complete variable domain (other parts from reference TRBV7-2 and TRBJ1-6): GAGVSQSPSNKVTEKGKDVELRCDPISGHTALYWYRQSLGQGLEFLIYFQGNSAPDKSGLPSDRFSAERTGGSVSTLTIQRTQQEDSAVYLCASSFLETSPLHFGNGTRLTVT.

This clonotype was counted many times. The rearrangement joins TRBV29-1 to TRBJ1-2; TRBD1 agrees at 8 bases. With V trimmed by 4 bases and J by 10 bases, 2 bases remained unmatched. The germline V gene has CDR1 SQVTM and CDR2 ANQGSEA. This CDR3 is built from 10 residues. DNA for the CDR3: TGCAGCGTTGGGGGACAGGTCTACACCTTC. This sequence encodes CSVGGQVYTF.

This clonotype has a count of ten or more. V usage is TRBV7-2 and J usage is TRBJ2-1, with 9 bases aligning to TRBD2. The CDR3 has 15 residues. The ends lost 4 bases at V and 9 bases at J; junction bases unmatched: 10. CDR1 is SGHTA, CDR2 FQGNSA, per germline. CDR3 protein: CASSYRVAGESEQFF. DNA for the CDR3: TGTGCCAGCAGCTACCGGGTAGCGGGGGAAAGTGAGCAGTTCTTC.

This clonotype showed up just once. This sequence joins TRBV15 and TRBJ1-1; 7 bases line up with TRBD1. V trimming: 5 bases; J trimming: 3 bases; junction bases outside the gene matches: 6. Germline assignment: CDR1 LNHNV and CDR2 YYDKDF (reference sequence). This CDR3 is built from 14 residues. The CDR3: CATSVRQGDTEAFF. CDR3 nucleotides: TGTGCCACCAGCGTGCGACAGGGAGACACTGAAGCTTTCTTT.

J is TRBJ1-5 and V is TRBV19; 7 bases line up with TRBD1. V was pared by 1 base and J by 0 bases, with 6 bases of the junction left unmatched. Germline lookup yields CDR1 LNHDA and CDR2 SQIVND (reference sequence). This CDR3 region has 17 residues. The CDR3: CASSIGTGVYSNQPQHF. CDR3 bases: TGTGCCAGTAGTATAGGGACAGGAGTTTATAGCAATCAGCCCCAGCATTTT. Drawing the rest from reference TRBV19 and TRBJ1-5, the complete variable domain is DGGITQSPKYLFRKEGQNVTLSCEQNLNHDAMYWYRQDPGQGLRLIYYSQIVNDFQKGDIAEGYSVSREKKESFPLTVTSAQKNPTAFYLCASSIGTGVYSNQPQHFGDGTRLSIL.

This clonotype was seen at least ten times. The chain links TRBV24-1 to TRBJ2-5, with 10 bases that match TRBD2. The germline V gene encodes CDR1 KGHDR and CDR2 SFDVKD. The CDR3 spans 15 residues. Unmatched junction bases numbered 3, after V lost 4 bases and J lost 2 bases. In nucleotides, the CDR3 is TGTGCCACCAGTGACCCGACTAGCGGGCAAGAGACCCAGTACTTC. This gives the protein CATSDPTSGQETQYF.

There are many counts of this clonotype. V gene TRBV6-5 combines with J gene TRBJ2-7; tentatively, D is TRBD2 (6 bases). The CDR3 has 14 residues. V was cut by 5 bases and J by 0 bases, with 11 bases left in between. The V gene's germline CDR1 is MNHEY and CDR2 SVGAGI. The CDR3 is CASSLGLSSYEQYF. The CDR3 DNA is TGTGCCAGCAGTCTCGGACTATCCTCCTACGAGCAGTACTTC.

This clonotype was seen at least ten times. CDR3 nucleotide sequence: TGTGCCAGCAGTGCACAGACACTAGGCTACACCTTC. Translating gives CASSAQTLGYTF. The chain links TRBV28 to TRBJ1-2; no reliable D call. CDR1 is MDHEN, CDR2 SYDVKM, per germline. Trimming stripped 5 bases from V and 8 bases from J, with 12 bases between. This CDR3 has 12 amino acids.

There are many counts of this clonotype. The rearrangement joins TRBV29-1 to TRBJ2-3; no clear D. The germline V gene encodes CDR1 SQVTM and CDR2 ANQGSEA. CDR3 length: 15 amino acids. Trimming removed 4 bases at V and 0 bases at J, with 14 bases between. CDR3 protein: CSVVPARPSTDTQYF. CDR3 bases: TGCAGCGTTGTGCCAGCGAGACCTAGCACAGATACGCAGTATTTT.

The V gene is TRBV20-1, the J gene TRBJ2-3, with D possibly being TRBD2 (5 bases). The CDR3 runs 15 residues. Trimming cost V 2 bases and J 1 base, with 13 bases left between them. In germline, CDR1 is DFQATT, CDR2 SNEGSKA (reference sequence). The CDR3 nucleotides read TGCAGTGCTAGAAGCGCCAAGGAGGGCACAGATACGCAGTATTTT. Its translation is CSARSAKEGTDTQYF.

Note on this clonotype: A much larger clone is a single base away; this may be a read error. The J gene is TRBJ2-7, the V gene TRBV30; 11 bases line up with TRBD1. The CDR3 is 15 residues long. The germline V gene encodes CDR1 GTSNPN and CDR2 SVGIG (reference sequence). The ends lost 4 bases at V and 7 bases at J; junction bases unmatched: 12. For the CDR3, the DNA is TGTGCCTGGAAACACCGGGACAGGGGGATTAATGAGCAGTACTTC. Translating it yields CAWKHRDRGINEQYF.

The chain is built from TRBV20-1 and TRBJ1-2; D is unresolved. The V and J ends lost 0 bases and 3 bases respectively, with 8 bases between them. The CDR3 contains 13 residues. The germline V gene encodes CDR1 DFQATT and CDR2 SNEGSKA (reference sequence). The CDR3 DNA reads TGCAGTGCTAGAGATGTCAGGTACTATGGCTACACCTTC. This encodes CSARDVRYYGYTF.

V usage is TRBV7-2 and J usage is TRBJ2-3, with a weak D call TRBD2 (5 bases). Trimming took off 5 bases at V and 8 bases at J, with 17 bases between the two ends. CDR3 size: 14 residues. Germline CDR1 reads SGHTA; CDR2 reads FQGNSA. The CDR3 reads CASSVGVTWGTQYF. The CDR3 region has the DNA TGTGCCAGCAGCGTCGGGGTAACATGGGGTACGCAGTATTTT.